A selection of T cell receptor beta chains follows, all from one sample in a study of cytomegalovirus exposure and HLA in healthy donors. Produced via immunoSEQ multiplex PCR; TCRdb's table is partial and in-frame only. This table lists roughly 120,000 clones. Sequencing was performed on PBMCs. The source of these receptors is a man aged 35-49 years in good health and CMV-seropositive. Each CDR3 is given with its conserved first and last residue. A D gene is named only where the DNA matches it firmly.

TRBV10-3,TRBD2,TRBJ2-1,TGTGCCATCAGGAGCACTGTGCCATCACCAGGACTAGTCCACAATGAGCAGTTCTTC,CAIRSTVPSPGLVHNEQFF
TRBV30,TRBD1,TRBJ2-7,TGTGCCTACGACAGGGGATACGAGCAGTACTTC,CAYDRGYEQYF
TRBV4-1,TRBD2,TRBJ2-2,TGCGCCGGTGGGTCTGCGGGAGTGGACACCGGGGAGCTGTTTTTT,CAGGSAGVDTGELFF
TRBV6-5,TRBD2,TRBJ2-3,TGTGCCAGCAGTTACCACTCGGGGGGAGCAGATACGCAGTATTTT,CASSYHSGGADTQYF
TRBV28,TRBD1,TRBJ1-4,TGTGCCAGCATCGCGGACAGGGTTGGTGAAAAACTGTTTTTT,CASIADRVGEKLFF
TRBV5-1,TRBD2,TRBJ2-7,TGCGCCAGCGGGGGGGTCGGGACTCTTGGATCTTACGAGCAGTACTTC,CASGGVGTLGSYEQYF
TRBV29-1,-,TRBJ1-3,TGCAGCGTCCCGGGAGGGAGGGACTCTGGAAACACCATATATTTT,CSVPGGRDSGNTIYF
TRBV7-9,TRBD1,TRBJ1-3,TGTGCCAGCAGCTCCGGGACAGGGATCGTGACTGGAAACACCATATATTTT,CASSSGTGIVTGNTIYF
TRBV5-4,-,TRBJ2-2,TGTGCCAGCAGCTGGGAGGCGAACACCGGGGAGCTGTTTTTT,CASSWEANTGELFF
TRBV5-1,-,TRBJ2-6,TGCGCCAGCAGCTTGGCTCCAGTCAGTCTCTCTGGGGCCAACGTCCTGACTTTC,CASSLAPVSLSGANVLTF
TRBV19,-,TRBJ2-2,TGTGCCAGTAGTACCCGAAGGGGGTGGGCCGGGGAGCTGTTTTTT,CASSTRRGWAGELFF
TRBV11-3,TRBD1,TRBJ1-1,TGTGCCAGCAGCCCCACCGGGACAGCGAACACTGAAGCTTTCTTT,CASSPTGTANTEAFF
TRBV9,TRBD1,TRBJ2-3,TGTGCCAGCAGCGACTACGACAGGGGGCGCGTTGCAGATACGCAGTATTTT,CASSDYDRGRVADTQYF
TRBV6-5,-,TRBJ1-5,TGTGCCAGCAGTTACTCGAGAGAGGGCATGGAGACCCAGCATTTT,CASSYSREGMETQHF
TRBV2,TRBD2,TRBJ2-5,TGTGCCAGCAGTGATCGCCTTACTAGCGGGAGCGGAGAGACCCAGTACTTC,CASSDRLTSGSGETQYF
TRBV6-1,-,TRBJ1-2,TGTGCCAACAGCAGGGCTTATGGCTACACCTTC,CANSRAYGYTF
TRBV4-1,TRBD1,TRBJ2-7,TGCGCCAGCAGCCTGACCGGGACAGGCACCTACGAGCAGTACTTC,CASSLTGTGTYEQYF
TRBV29-1,TRBD2,TRBJ2-2,TGCAGCGTTGCAGAAGCGGGAGGCTCTACCGGGGAGCTGTTTTTT,CSVAEAGGSTGELFF
TRBV5-6,-,TRBJ2-1,TGTGCCAGCGTCGGGGGTAGTGGATACAATGAGCAGTTCTTC,CASVGGSGYNEQFF
TRBV11-3,-,TRBJ2-2,TGTGCCAGCAGGCAAACCCCAACGGGAGGGGAGCTGTTTTTT,CASRQTPTGGELFF
TRBV5-1,-,TRBJ2-5,TGCGCCAGCAGCTGGAGCGGATCTCGGGAGACCCAGTACTTC,CASSWSGSRETQYF
TRBV30,TRBD1,TRBJ2-2,TGTGCCTGGAGGGGACAGGGAATCGGGGAGCTGTTTTTT,CAWRGQGIGELFF
TRBV15,-,TRBJ1-2,TGTGCCACCAGCAGCCAACTGATGGAGGGCTACACCTTC,CATSSQLMEGYTF
TRBV19,-,TRBJ1-1,TGTGCCAGTAGTATCAGGGGCGAGGGGACTGAAGCTTTCTTT,CASSIRGEGTEAFF
TRBV28,-,TRBJ1-2,TGTGCCAGCAGGCCTAATATGAACTATGGCTACACCTTC,CASRPNMNYGYTF
TRBV9,TRBD2,TRBJ2-7,TGTGCCAGCTCCCCTTTCGCCCTAGCGGGAATCTACGAGCAGTACTTC,CASSPFALAGIYEQYF
TRBV2,-,TRBJ1-1,TGTGCCAGCAGTGTCGCCAGGGGCTCTGAAGCTTTCTTT,CASSVARGSEAFF
TRBV6-5,-,TRBJ2-7,TGTGCCAGCAGTTACTCCGGGGTTCCCTACGAGCAGTACTTC,CASSYSGVPYEQYF
TRBV5-4,TRBD2,TRBJ2-3,TGTGCCAGCAGCTTTTTAAGGGTGGCTAGCGGGAGGGCCGGCACAGATACGCAGTATTTT,CASSFLRVASGRAGTDTQYF
TRBV12-5,TRBD1,TRBJ2-1,TGTGCTAGTGGTTTGTGGCAGGGGGTAGCCAATGAGCAGTTCTTC,CASGLWQGVANEQFF
TRBV27,-,TRBJ2-7,TGTGCCAGCAGGACATACATCGGACTTAACTACGAGCAGTACTTC,CASRTYIGLNYEQYF
TRBV28,-,TRBJ1-1,TGTGCCAGCAGTTTAAACGGCGGTGAAGCTTTCTTT,CASSLNGGEAFF
TRBV29-1,-,TRBJ1-1,TGCAGCGTTGACCAGTTTTATGAAGCTTTCTTT,CSVDQFYEAFF
TRBV15,-,TRBJ2-1,TGTGCCACCAGCAGAGTCCGGGGATCGACCTACAATGAGCAGTTCTTC,CATSRVRGSTYNEQFF
TRBV2,TRBD1,TRBJ1-5,TGTGCCAGCAGAGGGGACAGGTTAAACAATCAGCCCCAGCATTTT,CASRGDRLNNQPQHF
TRBV5-1,TRBD1,TRBJ1-2,TGCGCCAGCAGCGGCACGACAGGGAACTATGGCTACACCTTC,CASSGTTGNYGYTF
TRBV7-3,-,TRBJ2-1,TGTGCCAGCAGCTCCAACAGGGGGGGTGAGCAGTTCTTC,CASSSNRGGEQFF
TRBV2,-,TRBJ2-7,TGTGCCAGCAGTGAAGTCAGCTACCTTAGGGGGGAGCAGTACTTC,CASSEVSYLRGEQYF
TRBV18,TRBD1,TRBJ1-1,TGTGCCAGCTCACCGCGACTCGGACAGGGAAACACTGAAGCTTTCTTT,CASSPRLGQGNTEAFF
TRBV10-2,TRBD1,TRBJ1-5,TGCGCCAGTGATAATTTCGGACAGGGAGATCAGCCCCAGCATTTT,CASDNFGQGDQPQHF
TRBV10-2,-,TRBJ1-1,TGCGCCAGCTCCCCTGGCGTGGGCCTTGGCACTGAAGCTTTCTTT,CASSPGVGLGTEAFF
TRBV15,-,TRBJ2-3,TGTGCCACCAGCGGCTTAAGCACAGATACGCAGTATTTT,CATSGLSTDTQYF
TRBV7-8,-,TRBJ2-2,TGTGCCAGCAGCTTAGCGGGGGCGGATTCCCCCCGGGAGCTGTTTTTT,CASSLAGADSPRELFF